This is a list of T cell receptor beta chains from one sample in a study of response to subunit inactivated influenza vaccine. TCRdb re-called the RT-PCR reads with MiXCR, one entry per CDR3 protein. The repertoire holds fewer than 250,000 distinct CDR3 sequences, with under 15% as singletons. Sequences were derived from CD8+ T cells sorted from PBMCs, sampled 5 to 6 days after vaccination. These receptors all come from a man aged 50-59 years who received an inactivated influenza vaccine. CDR3s include the opening cysteine and the closing phenylalanine or tryptophan. The size of a clone is reported for some rows only, either as once, few or many, or as a class for expanded clones.

abundance,v_gene,j_gene,CDR3aa
many,TRBV7-9,TRBJ2-5,CASSYKGAGAETQYF
few,TRBV11-2,TRBJ2-3,CASSWTSGGTDTQYF
NA,TRBV29-1,TRBJ2-2,CSVETGAGTGELFF
NA,TRBV12-3/TRBV12-4,TRBJ2-1,CASSQGLSGPTIEQFF
NA,TRBV6-1,TRBJ2-5,CASSPGGFSQETQYF
NA,TRBV12-3/TRBV12-4,TRBJ2-5,CASTLDGYQETQYF
NA,TRBV28,TRBJ2-1,CASSLSGLAEYNEQFF
once,TRBV29-1,TRBJ2-7,CSVRSLYEQYF
few,TRBV4-2,TRBJ2-2,CASSQDRLAGQTGELFF
many,TRBV27,TRBJ2-5,CASSWGAQETQYF
few,TRBV27,TRBJ2-3,CASSSNPSGSDTQYF
NA,TRBV27,TRBJ2-1,CASSSQAGDGLSDEQFF
NA,TRBV12-3/TRBV12-4,TRBJ1-5,CASSLQDSNQPQHF
NA,TRBV4-2,TRBJ2-1,CASSQDLAGIEQFF
NA,TRBV29-1,TRBJ2-3,CSVGIPGLAGSDTQYF
few,TRBV7-9,TRBJ2-7,CASSLIEYEQYF
few,TRBV6-5,TRBJ1-1,CASSWGTGEGTEAFF
NA,TRBV29-1,TRBJ2-1,CSVRVGLLAEQFF
few,TRBV12-3/TRBV12-4,TRBJ2-2,CASSTTIGELFF
few,TRBV27,TRBJ2-7,CASSFDSSSSYEQYF
few,TRBV4-3,TRBJ1-4,CASSQVGGGLFNEKLFF
NA,TRBV7-9,TRBJ2-7,CASSFGQGLRIHEQYF
NA,TRBV24-1,TRBJ2-3,CATRAGNTDTQYF
few,TRBV5-1,TRBJ2-3,CASKVDWAIEWNTDTQYF
NA,TRBV20-1,TRBJ2-7,CSVSDEQYF
few,TRBV18,TRBJ2-7,CASSPRPGLAGHFSYEQYF
NA,TRBV4-2,TRBJ2-7,CASSQSLAGGAYEQYF
few,TRBV5-1,TRBJ2-7,CASSLPDSAYEQYF
NA,TRBV5-1,TRBJ2-2,CASSDGQWTGELFF
few,TRBV29-1,TRBJ1-1,CSVKGRARHEAFF
many,TRBV5-1,TRBJ2-1,CASSLGLAGGYNEQFF
few,TRBV9,TRBJ2-3,CASSVANADTQYF
NA,TRBV20-1,TRBJ2-3,CSARDYRGRTDTQYF
NA,TRBV20-1,TRBJ2-7,CSALGLVETYEQYF
NA,TRBV28,TRBJ2-2,CASTWRSNTGELFF
many,TRBV12-3/TRBV12-4,TRBJ2-3,CASSSWTGNTDTQYF
few,TRBV4-3,TRBJ1-6,CASSQDARVGAYNSPLHF
NA,TRBV3-1,TRBJ1-1,CASSQVGTGTWFNTEAFF
few,TRBV27,TRBJ2-1,CASSYVLAGEEQFF
many,TRBV6-5,TRBJ1-1,CASSYGTFENTEAFF
NA,TRBV6-2/TRBV6-3,TRBJ2-7,CASSLWTGDPYEQYF
few,TRBV9,TRBJ2-2,CASSVALGAGQGVTGELFF
NA,TRBV4-1,TRBJ2-7,CASSQRAGPDSEQYF
NA,TRBV2,TRBJ2-7,CASRTGTGSSHEQYF
NA,TRBV7-9,TRBJ2-1,CASSFPGGPYNEQFF
few,TRBV7-9,TRBJ2-7,CASSQGGGSRPYEQYF
NA,TRBV9,TRBJ2-7,CASSAGDRGEQYF
few,TRBV7-9,TRBJ2-2,CASRFGGELFF
NA,TRBV11-1,TRBJ2-3,CASSFPGSQGFTDTQYF
NA,TRBV5-6,TRBJ2-2,CASSWTSGENGELFF
few,TRBV29-1,TRBJ2-3,CSAHTGDPTDTQYF